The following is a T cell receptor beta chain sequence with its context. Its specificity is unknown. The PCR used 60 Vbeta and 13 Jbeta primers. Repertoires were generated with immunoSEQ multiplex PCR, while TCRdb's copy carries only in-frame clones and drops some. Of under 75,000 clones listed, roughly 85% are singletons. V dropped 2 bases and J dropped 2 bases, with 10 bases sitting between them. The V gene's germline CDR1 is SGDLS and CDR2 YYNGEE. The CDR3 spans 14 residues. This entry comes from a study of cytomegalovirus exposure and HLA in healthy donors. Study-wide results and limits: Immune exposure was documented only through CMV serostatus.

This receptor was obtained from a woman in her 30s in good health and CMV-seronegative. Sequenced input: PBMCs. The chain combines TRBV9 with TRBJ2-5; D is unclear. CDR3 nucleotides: TGTGCCAGCAGCGTCTCCGGTTGGCAAGAGACCCAGTACTTC. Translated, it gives CASSVSGWQETQYF.